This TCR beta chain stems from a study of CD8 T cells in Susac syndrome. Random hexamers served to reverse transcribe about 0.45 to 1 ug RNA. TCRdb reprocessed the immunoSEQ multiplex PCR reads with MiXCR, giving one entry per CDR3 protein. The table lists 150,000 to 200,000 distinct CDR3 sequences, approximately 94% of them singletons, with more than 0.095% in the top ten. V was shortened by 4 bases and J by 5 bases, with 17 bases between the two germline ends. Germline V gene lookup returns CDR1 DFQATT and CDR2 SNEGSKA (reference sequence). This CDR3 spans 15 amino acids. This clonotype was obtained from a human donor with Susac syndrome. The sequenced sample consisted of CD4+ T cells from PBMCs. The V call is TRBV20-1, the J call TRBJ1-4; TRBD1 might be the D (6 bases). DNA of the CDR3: TGCAGTGCTACCGCTTTAACAGGGAGGAATGAAAAACTGTTTTTT. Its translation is CSATALTGRNEKLFF.